This passage covers 15 T cell receptor beta chains from one sample sequenced in a study of cytomegalovirus exposure and HLA in healthy donors. The table came from immunoSEQ multiplex PCR; TCRdb's copy has only in-frame clones and leaves some out. Among some 270,000 clones listed, approximately 83% were seen once. Material for sequencing was PBMCs. The receptors were sampled from a woman under 30 in good health and CMV-seronegative.

CDR3 region: CASSQERDNAQYF. In DNA form, the CDR3 reads TGCGCCAGCAGCCAAGAACGGGACAATGCGCAGTATTTT. This rearrangement joins TRBV4-1 to TRBJ2-3, with D tentatively TRBD1 (6 bases). The germline V and J ends were trimmed by 0 bases and 10 bases, with 11 bases remaining between them. From germline, CDR1 is MGHRA and CDR2 YSYEKL. This CDR3 is 13 amino acids long.

The chain combines TRBV9 with TRBJ1-2; the D is unclear. Germline values: CDR1 SGDLS, CDR2 YYNGEE. This CDR3 is 11 amino acids long. Between the trimmed V and J ends, which lost 3 bases and 4 bases, there was a span of 4 bases. CDR3 nucleotides: TGTGCCAGCAGCGCGAGCTATGGCTACACCTTC. Translating gives CASSASYGYTF.

This clone was counted a few times. This sequence joins TRBV7-9 and TRBJ1-1; D gene uncertain. The V and J ends lost 7 bases and 1 base respectively, with 10 bases between them. The germline CDR1 and CDR2 sequences are SEHNR and FQNEAQ (reference sequence). The CDR3 extends over 13 amino acids. The CDR3 sequence is CASTYRGNTEAFF. Written as DNA, the CDR3 is TGTGCCAGCACCTACCGGGGGAACACTGAAGCTTTCTTT.

V usage is TRBV5-5 and J usage is TRBJ1-4; D is perhaps TRBD1 (5 bases). This CDR3 has 12 amino acids. From germline, CDR1 is SGHKS and CDR2 YYEKEE (reference sequence). The V gene lost 5 bases and the J gene lost 12 bases, with 14 bases spanning the gap. The CDR3 DNA follows: TGTGCCAGCAGTTCCACAGGCGGTGAACTGTTTTTT. This translates into CASSSTGGELFF.

This chain joins TRBV7-6 and TRBJ2-1, with 10 bases fitting TRBD2. V was clipped by 1 base and J by 7 bases; unmatched bases: 7. Germline assignment: CDR1 SGHVS and CDR2 FNYEAQ. The CDR3 totals 16 residues. Here the CDR3 reads CASSLVSGGAGNEQFF. The CDR3 bases are TGTGCCAGCAGCTTAGTCAGCGGGGGGGCCGGGAATGAGCAGTTCTTC.

The V and J genes are TRBV18 and TRBJ2-1; TRBD2 is a possible D gene (6 bases). With 3 bases removed from V and 2 bases from J, the gap between germline ends came to 11 bases. Germline assignment: CDR1 KGHSH and CDR2 LQKENI. CDR3 length equals 15 residues. CDR3 sequence (DNA): TGTGCCAGCTCACCCGGGACTCGAACCTACAATGAGCAGTTCTTC. Encoded protein: CASSPGTRTYNEQFF.

This clone was recorded a few times. This chain links TRBV2 with TRBJ2-7; 8 bases agree with TRBD2. The CDR3 has 13 residues. V lost 10 bases to trimming and J lost 3 bases; unmatched junction nucleotides: 8. CDR1 and CDR2 from the germline V gene are SNHLY and FYNNEI. CDR3 sequence reads: CAILLTSGYEQYF. The CDR3 DNA follows: TGTGCCATCCTGCTAACTAGCGGCTACGAGCAGTACTTC.

This CDR3 reads CASSLGHAPYEQYF. In nucleotides, the CDR3 is TGTGCCAGCAGCCTTGGACATGCCCCCTACGAGCAGTACTTC. The rearrangement links TRBV7-9 to TRBJ2-7, with D tentatively TRBD1 (5 bases). CDR1 is SEHNR and CDR2 is FQNEAQ in the germline V gene (reference sequence). Trimming left V 5 bases short and J 2 bases short, with 13 bases between. The CDR3 covers 14 residues.

V gene TRBV7-9 combines with J gene TRBJ1-2, with D unclear. The V and J ends lost 5 bases and 8 bases respectively, with 12 bases between them. Per germline, CDR1 SEHNR and CDR2 FQNEAQ (reference sequence). The CDR3 spans 12 residues. In DNA form, the CDR3 reads TGTGCCAGCAGCCTTGGGCGGGAAGGCTACACCTTC. Its protein is CASSLGREGYTF. Variable domain in full (rest from reference TRBV7-9 and TRBJ1-2): DTGVSQNPRHKITKRGQNVTFRCDPISEHNRLYWYRQTLGQGPEFLTYFQNEAQLEKSRLLSDRFSAERPKGSFSTLEIQRTEQGDSAMYLCASSLGREGYTFGSGTRLTVV.

The V and J genes are TRBV2 and TRBJ2-6; D is perhaps TRBD1 (6 bases). There are 16 residues in the CDR3. V was cut by 5 bases and J by 2 bases, with 13 bases left in between. Germline loops: CDR1 SNHLY, CDR2 FYNNEI. The CDR3, as DNA: TGTGCCAGCAGTAAGGGGGAAATCCCTGGGGCCAACGTCCTGACTTTC. This gives the protein CASSKGEIPGANVLTF.

The CDR3 loop is CASSLYRVNTEAFF. The DNA of the CDR3 is TGTGCCAGCAGTTTGTACAGGGTGAACACTGAAGCTTTCTTT. V gene TRBV27 combines with J gene TRBJ1-1, with D tentatively TRBD1 (6 bases). Germline V gene sequence: CDR1 MNHEY, CDR2 SMNVEV (reference sequence). Trimming removed 3 bases from V and 0 bases from J, with 8 bases in between. The CDR3 runs 14 residues.

The V call is TRBV19, the J call TRBJ2-7; 7 positions agree with TRBD1. The CDR3 has 15 residues. Per germline, CDR1 LNHDA and CDR2 SQIVND (reference sequence). Unmatched junction bases numbered 11, after V lost 4 bases and J lost 5 bases. This CDR3 is CASSSLSRDSHEQYF. CDR3 DNA sequence: TGTGCCAGTAGTAGTTTGTCCCGGGACAGCCACGAGCAGTACTTC.

The chain recombines TRBV10-2 with TRBJ2-5, with TRBD2 identical over 14 bases. The CDR3 spans 16 residues. V dropped 6 bases and J dropped 5; count of bases not matched to a gene: 8. Germline-derived CDR1 and CDR2 are WSHSY and SAAADI. As DNA, the CDR3 is TGCGCCAGCAGCACAGGGACTAGCGGGAGAAGGGAGACCCAGTACTTC. It codes for CASSTGTSGRRETQYF.

This clone was found a few times. The chain has TRBV11-3 and TRBJ2-1; D possibly corresponds to TRBD2 (6 bases). The CDR3 sequence is 17 residues long. CDR1 SGHNT and CDR2 YENEEA come from the germline V gene. V was trimmed by 2 bases and J by 8 bases, leaving 22 bases between them. The CDR3 sequence is CASSLITAGTGRDEQFF. The CDR3 bases are TGTGCCAGCAGCTTAATTACCGCGGGGACGGGTCGGGATGAGCAGTTCTTC.

The gene calls are TRBV5-6 and TRBJ2-3, with 10 bases matching TRBD2. The V gene's germline CDR1 is SGHDT and CDR2 YYEEEE. V lost 4 bases to trimming and J lost 0 bases; unmatched junction nucleotides: 11. The CDR3 sequence is 18 residues long. The CDR3 reads CASSTGLAVSHSTDTQYF. CDR3 bases: TGTGCCAGCAGCACCGGACTAGCGGTATCTCATAGCACAGATACGCAGTATTTT.